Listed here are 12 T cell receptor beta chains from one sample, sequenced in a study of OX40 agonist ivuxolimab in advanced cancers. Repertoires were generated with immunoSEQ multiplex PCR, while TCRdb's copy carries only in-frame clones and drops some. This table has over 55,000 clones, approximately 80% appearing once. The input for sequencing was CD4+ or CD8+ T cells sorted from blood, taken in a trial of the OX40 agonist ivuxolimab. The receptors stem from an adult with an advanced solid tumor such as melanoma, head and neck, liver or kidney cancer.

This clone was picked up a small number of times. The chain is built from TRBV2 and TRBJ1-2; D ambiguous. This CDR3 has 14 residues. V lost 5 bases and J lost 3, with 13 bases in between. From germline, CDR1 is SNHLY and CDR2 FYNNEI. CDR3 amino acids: CASSPLTFDYGYTF. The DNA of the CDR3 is TGTGCCAGCAGTCCCTTGACATTCGACTATGGCTACACCTTC.

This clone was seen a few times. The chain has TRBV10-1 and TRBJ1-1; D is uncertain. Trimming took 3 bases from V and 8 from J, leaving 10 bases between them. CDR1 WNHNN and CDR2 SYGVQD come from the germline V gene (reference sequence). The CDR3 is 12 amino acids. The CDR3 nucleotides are TGCGCCAGCAGTGATGATGCGAACGAAGCTTTCTTT. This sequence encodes CASSDDANEAFF.

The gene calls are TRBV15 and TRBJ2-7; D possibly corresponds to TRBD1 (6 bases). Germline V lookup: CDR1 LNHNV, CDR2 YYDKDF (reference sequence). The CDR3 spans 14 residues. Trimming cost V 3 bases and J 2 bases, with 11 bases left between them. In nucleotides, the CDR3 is TGTGCCACCAGCAGTCGCAGGGGCACCTACGAGCAGTACTTC. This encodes CATSSRRGTYEQYF.

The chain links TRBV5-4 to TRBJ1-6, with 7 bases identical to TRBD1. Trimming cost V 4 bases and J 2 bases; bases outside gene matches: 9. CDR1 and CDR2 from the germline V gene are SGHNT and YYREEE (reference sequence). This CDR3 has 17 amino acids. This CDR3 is CASSPGAGGPYNSPLHF. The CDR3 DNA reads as TGTGCCAGCAGCCCGGGGGCAGGGGGTCCCTATAATTCACCCCTCCACTTT.

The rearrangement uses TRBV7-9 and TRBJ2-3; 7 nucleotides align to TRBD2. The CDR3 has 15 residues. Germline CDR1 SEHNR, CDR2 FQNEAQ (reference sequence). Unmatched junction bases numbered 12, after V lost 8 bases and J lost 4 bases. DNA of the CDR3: TGTGCCAGCTCACCAAGGGCGGGGGAGTCAGATACGCAGTATTTT. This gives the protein CASSPRAGESDTQYF.

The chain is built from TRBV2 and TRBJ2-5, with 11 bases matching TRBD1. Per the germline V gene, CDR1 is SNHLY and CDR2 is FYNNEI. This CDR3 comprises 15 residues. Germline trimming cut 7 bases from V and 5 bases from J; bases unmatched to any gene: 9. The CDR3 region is CASNSGTGGKETQYF. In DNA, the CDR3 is TGTGCCAGCAACTCCGGGACAGGGGGAAAGGAGACCCAGTACTTC. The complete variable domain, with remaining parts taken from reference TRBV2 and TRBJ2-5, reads EPEVTQTPSHQVTQMGQEVILRCVPISNHLYFYWYRQILGQKVEFLVSFYNNEISEKSEIFDDQFSVERPDGSNFTLKIRSTKLEDSAMYFCASNSGTGGKETQYFGPGTRLLVL.

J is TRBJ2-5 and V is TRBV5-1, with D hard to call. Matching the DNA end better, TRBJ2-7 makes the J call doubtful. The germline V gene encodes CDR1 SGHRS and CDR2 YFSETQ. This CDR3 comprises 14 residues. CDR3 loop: CASSLGVGFYEQYF. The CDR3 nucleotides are TGCGCCAGCAGCTTGGGGGTCGGATTCTACGAGCAGTACTTC.

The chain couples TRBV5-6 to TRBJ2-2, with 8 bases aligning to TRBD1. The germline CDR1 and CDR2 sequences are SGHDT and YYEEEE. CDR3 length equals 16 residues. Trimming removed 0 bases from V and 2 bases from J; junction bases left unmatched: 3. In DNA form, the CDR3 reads TGTGCCAGCAGCTTGGTGGGACAGGTTAACACCGGGGAGCTGTTTTTT. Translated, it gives CASSLVGQVNTGELFF.

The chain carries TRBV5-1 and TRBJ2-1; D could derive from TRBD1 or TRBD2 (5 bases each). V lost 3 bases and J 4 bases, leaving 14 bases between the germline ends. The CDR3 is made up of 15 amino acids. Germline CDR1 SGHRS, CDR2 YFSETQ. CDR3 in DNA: TGCGCCAGCAGCTCCGGGACCGCCTCTTACAATGAGCAGTTCTTC. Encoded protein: CASSSGTASYNEQFF.

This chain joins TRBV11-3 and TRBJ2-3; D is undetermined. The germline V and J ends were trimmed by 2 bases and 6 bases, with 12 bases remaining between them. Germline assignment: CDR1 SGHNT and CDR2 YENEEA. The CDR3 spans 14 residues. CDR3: CASSLTGARDTQYF. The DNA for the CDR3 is TGTGCCAGCAGCTTAACGGGCGCTAGGGATACGCAGTATTTT. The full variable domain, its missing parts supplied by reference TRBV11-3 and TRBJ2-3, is EAGVVQSPRYKIIEKKQPVAFWCNPISGHNTLYWYLQNLGQGPELLIRYENEEAVDDSQLPKDRFSAERLKGVDSTLKIQPAELGDSAVYLCASSLTGARDTQYFGPGTRLTVL.

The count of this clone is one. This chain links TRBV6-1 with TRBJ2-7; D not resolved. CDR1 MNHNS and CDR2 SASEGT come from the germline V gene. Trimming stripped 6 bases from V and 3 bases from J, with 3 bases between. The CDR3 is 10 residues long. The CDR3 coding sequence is TGTGCCAGCAGAGACTACGAGCAGTACTTC. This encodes CASRDYEQYF.

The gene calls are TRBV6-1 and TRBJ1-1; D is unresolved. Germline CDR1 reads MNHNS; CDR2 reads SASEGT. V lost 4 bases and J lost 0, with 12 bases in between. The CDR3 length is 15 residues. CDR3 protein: CASSANSRMNTEAFF. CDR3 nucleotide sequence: TGTGCCAGCAGTGCTAACAGCCGAATGAACACTGAAGCTTTCTTT.